What follows is one T cell receptor (beta chain) and its context. Its antigen is currently unknown. Germline V gene data show CDR1 as SGHRS and CDR2 as YFSETQ. The CDR3 has 15 amino acids. Germline trimming cut 5 bases from V and 5 bases from J; bases unmatched to any gene: 11. Authors' analysis steps: ImmunoSEQ gave junction-only sequences without quality scores, so filtering differed. Assay: immunoSEQ multiplex PCR; the TCRdb copy retains only in-frame clones and omits some. That table furnishes V, J and clone size, whereas the DNA furnished D and trimming. The data show 2 million or so clones, roughly 94% seen once. This entry is derived from a study of shared clonotypes between healthy human individuals. The study, taken as a whole, reports: The sharing of approximately 5.1% of naive CD4 clonotypes was seen across a handful of donors. Generally, estimated richness proved larger in naive subsets than it did in memory subsets.

CD4+ cells were split into CD45RA+ naive and CD45RA-negative memory subsets. Sequencing was performed on naive CD4+ T cells sorted from blood. Subset given: CD45RA+ positively selected. This TCR came from a man aged 18 to 35 in good health. V usage is TRBV5-1 and J usage is TRBJ2-5, with TRBD2 matching 8 bases. CDR3 protein: CASSSLSGGGETQYF. The CDR3 DNA reads TGCGCCAGCAGTTCCTTAAGCGGGGGCGGGGAGACCCAGTACTTC.